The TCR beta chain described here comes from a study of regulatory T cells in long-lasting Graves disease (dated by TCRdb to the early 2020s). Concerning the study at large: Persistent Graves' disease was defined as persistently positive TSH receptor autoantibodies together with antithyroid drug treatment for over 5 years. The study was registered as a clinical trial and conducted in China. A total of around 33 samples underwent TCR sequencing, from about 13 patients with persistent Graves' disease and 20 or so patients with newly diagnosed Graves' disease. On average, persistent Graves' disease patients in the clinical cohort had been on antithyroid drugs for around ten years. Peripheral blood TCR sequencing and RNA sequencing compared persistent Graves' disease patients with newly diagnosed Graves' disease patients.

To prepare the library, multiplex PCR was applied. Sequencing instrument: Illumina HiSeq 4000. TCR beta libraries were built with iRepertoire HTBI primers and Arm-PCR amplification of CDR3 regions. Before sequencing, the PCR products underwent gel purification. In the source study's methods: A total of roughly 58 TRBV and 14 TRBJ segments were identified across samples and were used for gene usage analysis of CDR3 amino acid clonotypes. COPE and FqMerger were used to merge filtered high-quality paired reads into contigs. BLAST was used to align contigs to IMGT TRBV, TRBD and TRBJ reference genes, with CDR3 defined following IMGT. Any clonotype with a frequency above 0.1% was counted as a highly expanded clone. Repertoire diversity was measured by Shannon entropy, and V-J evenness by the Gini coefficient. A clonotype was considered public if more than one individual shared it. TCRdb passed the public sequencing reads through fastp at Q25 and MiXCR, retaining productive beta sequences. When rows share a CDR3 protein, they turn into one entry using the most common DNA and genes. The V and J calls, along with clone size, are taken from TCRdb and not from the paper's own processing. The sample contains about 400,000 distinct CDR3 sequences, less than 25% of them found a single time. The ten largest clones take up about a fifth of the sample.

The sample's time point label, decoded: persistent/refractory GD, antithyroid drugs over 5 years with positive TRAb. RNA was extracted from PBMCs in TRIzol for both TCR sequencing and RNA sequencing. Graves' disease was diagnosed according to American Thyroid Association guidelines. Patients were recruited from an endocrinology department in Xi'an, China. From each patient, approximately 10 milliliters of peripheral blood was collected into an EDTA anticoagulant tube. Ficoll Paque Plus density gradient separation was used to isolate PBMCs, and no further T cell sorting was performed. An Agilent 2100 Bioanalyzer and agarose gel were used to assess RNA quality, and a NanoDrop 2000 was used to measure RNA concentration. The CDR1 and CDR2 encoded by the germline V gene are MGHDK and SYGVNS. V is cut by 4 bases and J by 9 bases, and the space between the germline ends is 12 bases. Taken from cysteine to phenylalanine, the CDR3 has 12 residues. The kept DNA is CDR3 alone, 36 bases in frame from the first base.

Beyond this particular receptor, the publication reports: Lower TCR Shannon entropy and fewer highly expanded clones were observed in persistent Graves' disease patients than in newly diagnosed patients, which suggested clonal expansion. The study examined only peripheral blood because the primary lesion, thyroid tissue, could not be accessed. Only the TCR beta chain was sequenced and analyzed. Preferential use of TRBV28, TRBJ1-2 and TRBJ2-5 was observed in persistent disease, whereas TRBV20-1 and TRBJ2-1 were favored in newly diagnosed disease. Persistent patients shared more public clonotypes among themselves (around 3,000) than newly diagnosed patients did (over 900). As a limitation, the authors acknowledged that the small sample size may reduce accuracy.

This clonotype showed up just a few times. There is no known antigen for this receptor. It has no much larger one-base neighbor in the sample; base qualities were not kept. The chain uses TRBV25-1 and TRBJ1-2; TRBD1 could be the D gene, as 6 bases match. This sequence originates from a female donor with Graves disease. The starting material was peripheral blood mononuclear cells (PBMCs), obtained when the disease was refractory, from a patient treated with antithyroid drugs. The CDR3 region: CASSVGGASYTF. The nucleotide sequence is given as TGTGCCAGCAGTGTTGGGGGCGCAAGCTACACCTTC.